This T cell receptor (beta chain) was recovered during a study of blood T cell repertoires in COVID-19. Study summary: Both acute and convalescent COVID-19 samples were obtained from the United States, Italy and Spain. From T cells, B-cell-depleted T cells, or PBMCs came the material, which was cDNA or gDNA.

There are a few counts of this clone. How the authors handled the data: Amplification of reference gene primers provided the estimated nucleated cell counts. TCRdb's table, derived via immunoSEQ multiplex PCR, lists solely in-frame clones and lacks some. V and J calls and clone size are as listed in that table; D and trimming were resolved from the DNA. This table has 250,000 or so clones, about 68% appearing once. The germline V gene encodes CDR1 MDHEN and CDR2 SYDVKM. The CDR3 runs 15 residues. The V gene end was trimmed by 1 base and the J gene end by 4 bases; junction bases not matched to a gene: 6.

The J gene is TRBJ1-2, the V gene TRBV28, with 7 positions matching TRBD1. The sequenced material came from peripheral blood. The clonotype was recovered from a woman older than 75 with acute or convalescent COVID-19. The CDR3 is CASSLYDRVSYGYTF. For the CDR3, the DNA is TGTGCCAGCAGTTTATACGACAGGGTCTCCTATGGCTACACCTTC.